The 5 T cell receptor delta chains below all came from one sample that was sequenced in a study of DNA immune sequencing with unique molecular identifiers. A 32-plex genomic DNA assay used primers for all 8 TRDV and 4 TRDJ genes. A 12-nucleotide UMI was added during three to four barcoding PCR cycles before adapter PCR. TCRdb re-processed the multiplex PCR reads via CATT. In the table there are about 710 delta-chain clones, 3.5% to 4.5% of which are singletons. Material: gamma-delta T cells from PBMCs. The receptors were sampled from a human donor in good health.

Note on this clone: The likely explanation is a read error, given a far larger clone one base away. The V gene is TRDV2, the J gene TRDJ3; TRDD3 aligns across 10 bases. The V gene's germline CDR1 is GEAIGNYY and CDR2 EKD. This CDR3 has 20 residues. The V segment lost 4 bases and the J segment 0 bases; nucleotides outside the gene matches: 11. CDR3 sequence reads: CACDRALGDASSWDTRQMFF. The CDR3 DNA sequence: TGTGCCTGTGATCGGGCACTGGGGGATGCGAGCTCCTGGGACACCCGACAGATGTTTTTC.

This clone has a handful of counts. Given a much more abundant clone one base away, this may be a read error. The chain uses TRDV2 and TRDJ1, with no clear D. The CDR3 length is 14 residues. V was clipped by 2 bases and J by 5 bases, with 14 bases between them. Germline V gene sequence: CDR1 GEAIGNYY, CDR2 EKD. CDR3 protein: CACDRFSHRDKLIF. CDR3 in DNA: TGTGCCTGTGACAGATTTTCGCACCGGGATAAACTCATCTTT.

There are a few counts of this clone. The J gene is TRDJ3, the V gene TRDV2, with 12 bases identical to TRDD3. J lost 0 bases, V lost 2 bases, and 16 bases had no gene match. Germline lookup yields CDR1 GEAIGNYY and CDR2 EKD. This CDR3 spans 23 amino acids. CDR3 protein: CACDKPLLGDTPISSWDTRQMFF. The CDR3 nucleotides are TGTGCCTGTGACAAGCCGTTACTGGGGGATACTCCGATTAGCTCCTGGGACACCCGACAGATGTTTTTC.

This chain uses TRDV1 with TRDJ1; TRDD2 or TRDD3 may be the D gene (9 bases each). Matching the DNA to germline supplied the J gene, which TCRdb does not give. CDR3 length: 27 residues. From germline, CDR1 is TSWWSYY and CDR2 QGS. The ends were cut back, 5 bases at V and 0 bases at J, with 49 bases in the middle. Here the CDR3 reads CALGPFPAFLPFYTAGGYSKYTDKLIF. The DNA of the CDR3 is TGTGCTCTTGGGCCCTTCCCGGCCTTCCTACCCTTCTATACTGCGGGGGGATACTCCAAGTACACCGATAAACTCATCTTT.

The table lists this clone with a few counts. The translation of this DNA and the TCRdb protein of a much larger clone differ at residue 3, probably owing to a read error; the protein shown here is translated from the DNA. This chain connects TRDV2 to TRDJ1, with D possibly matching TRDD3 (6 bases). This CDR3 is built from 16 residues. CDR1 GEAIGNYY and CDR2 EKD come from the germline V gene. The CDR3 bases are TGTGCCTTTGACACCTTAGGGGGGACGATTACCGATAAACTCATCTTT. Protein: CAFDTLGGTITDKLIF.